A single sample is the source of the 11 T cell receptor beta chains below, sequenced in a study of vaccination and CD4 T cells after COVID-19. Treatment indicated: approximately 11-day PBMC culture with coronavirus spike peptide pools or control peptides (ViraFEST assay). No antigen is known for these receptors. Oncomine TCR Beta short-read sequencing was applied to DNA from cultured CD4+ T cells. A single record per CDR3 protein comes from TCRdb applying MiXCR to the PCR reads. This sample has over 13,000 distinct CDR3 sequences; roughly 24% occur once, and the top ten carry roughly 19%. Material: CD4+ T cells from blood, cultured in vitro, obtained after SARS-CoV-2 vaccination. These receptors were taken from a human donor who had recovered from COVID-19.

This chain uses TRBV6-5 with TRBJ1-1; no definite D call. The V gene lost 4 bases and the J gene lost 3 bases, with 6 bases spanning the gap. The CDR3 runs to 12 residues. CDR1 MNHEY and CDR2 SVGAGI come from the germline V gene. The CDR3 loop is CASSSTDTEAFF. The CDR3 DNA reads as TGTGCCAGCAGTTCGACGGACACTGAAGCTTTCTTT.

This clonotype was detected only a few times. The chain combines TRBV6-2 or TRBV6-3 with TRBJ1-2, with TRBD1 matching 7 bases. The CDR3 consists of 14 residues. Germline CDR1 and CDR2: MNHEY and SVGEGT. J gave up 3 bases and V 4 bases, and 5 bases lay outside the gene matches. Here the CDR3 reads CASSFLQGYYGYTF. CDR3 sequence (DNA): TGTGCCAGCAGTTTCCTACAGGGGTACTATGGCTACACCTTC.

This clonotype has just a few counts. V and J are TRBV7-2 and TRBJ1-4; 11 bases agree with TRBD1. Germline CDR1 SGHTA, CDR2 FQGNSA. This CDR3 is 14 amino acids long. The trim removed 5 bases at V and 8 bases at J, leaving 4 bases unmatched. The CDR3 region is CASSIGQGAEKLFF. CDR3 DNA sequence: TGTGCCAGCAGCATAGGACAGGGGGCGGAAAAACTGTTTTTT.

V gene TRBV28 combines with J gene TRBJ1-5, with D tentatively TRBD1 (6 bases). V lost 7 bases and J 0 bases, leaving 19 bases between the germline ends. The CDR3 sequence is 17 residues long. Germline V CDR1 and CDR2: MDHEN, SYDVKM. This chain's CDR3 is CASTGLLYRVSNQPQHF. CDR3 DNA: TGTGCCAGCACCGGGCTACTTTACAGGGTTAGCAATCAGCCCCAGCATTTT. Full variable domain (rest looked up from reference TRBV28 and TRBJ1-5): DVKVTQSSRYLVKRTGEKVFLECVQDMDHENMFWYRQDPGLGLRLIYFSYDVKMKEKGDIPEGYSVSREKKERFSLILESASTNQTSMYLCASTGLLYRVSNQPQHFGDGTRLSIL.

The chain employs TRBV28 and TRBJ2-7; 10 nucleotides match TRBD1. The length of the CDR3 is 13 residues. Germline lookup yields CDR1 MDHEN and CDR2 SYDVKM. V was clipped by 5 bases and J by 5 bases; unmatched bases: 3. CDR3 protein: CASSPGTGDEQYF. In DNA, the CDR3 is TGTGCCAGCAGTCCCGGGACAGGGGACGAGCAGTACTTC.

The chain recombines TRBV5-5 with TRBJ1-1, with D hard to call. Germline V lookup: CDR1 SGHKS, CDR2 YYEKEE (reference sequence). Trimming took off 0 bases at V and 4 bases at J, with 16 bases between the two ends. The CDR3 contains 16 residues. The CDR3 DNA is TGTGCCAGCAGCTTGGGCCCTCGGGAGCGGAGCACTGAAGCTTTCTTT. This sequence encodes CASSLGPRERSTEAFF. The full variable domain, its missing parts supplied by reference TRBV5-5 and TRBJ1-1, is DAGVTQSPTHLIKTRGQQVTLRCSPISGHKSVSWYQQVLGQGPQFIFQYYEKEERGRGNFPDRFSARQFPNYSSELNVNALLLGDSALYLCASSLGPRERSTEAFFGQGTRLTVV.

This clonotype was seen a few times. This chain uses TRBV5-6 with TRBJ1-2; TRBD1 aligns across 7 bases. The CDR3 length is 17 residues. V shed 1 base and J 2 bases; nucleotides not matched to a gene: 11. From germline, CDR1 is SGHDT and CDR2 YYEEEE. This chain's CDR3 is CASSLPDDGTANYGYTF. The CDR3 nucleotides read TGTGCCAGCAGCTTGCCGGACGATGGGACAGCGAACTATGGCTACACCTTC. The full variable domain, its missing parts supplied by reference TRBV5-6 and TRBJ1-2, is DAGVTQSPTHLIKTRGQQVTLRCSPKSGHDTVSWYQQALGQGPQFIFQYYEEEERQRGNFPDRFSGHQFPNYSSELNVNALLLGDSALYLCASSLPDDGTANYGYTFGSGTRLTVV.

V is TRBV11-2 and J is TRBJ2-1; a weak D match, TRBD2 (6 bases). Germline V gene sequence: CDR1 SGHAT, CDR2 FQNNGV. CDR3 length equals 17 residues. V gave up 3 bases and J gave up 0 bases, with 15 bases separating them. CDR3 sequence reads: CASSLRFSGGSYNEQFF. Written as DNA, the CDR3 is TGTGCCAGCAGCTTGAGATTTAGCGGAGGCTCCTACAATGAGCAGTTCTTC.

The CDR3 bases are TGCGCCAGCAAGTGGGAAATTTCCACAGATACGCAGTATTTT. Protein: CASKWEISTDTQYF. V and J are TRBV5-1 and TRBJ2-3; D uncertain. The CDR3 has 14 amino acids. The V and J ends lost 6 bases and 2 bases respectively, with 13 bases between them. CDR1 and CDR2 from the germline V gene are SGHRS and YFSETQ.

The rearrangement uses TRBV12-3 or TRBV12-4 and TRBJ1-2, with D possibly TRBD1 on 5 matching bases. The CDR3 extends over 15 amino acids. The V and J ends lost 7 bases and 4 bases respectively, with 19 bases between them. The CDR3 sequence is CASIPRQPGTYGYTF. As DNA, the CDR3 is TGTGCCAGCATTCCTCGACAGCCAGGAACCTATGGCTACACCTTC.

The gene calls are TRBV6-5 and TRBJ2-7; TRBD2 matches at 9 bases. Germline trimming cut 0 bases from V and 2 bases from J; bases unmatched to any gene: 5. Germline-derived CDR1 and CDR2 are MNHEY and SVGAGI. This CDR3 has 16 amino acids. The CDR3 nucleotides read TGTGCCAGCAGTTACTCGGGTCTAGCGGGGCCCTACGAGCAGTACTTC. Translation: CASSYSGLAGPYEQYF.